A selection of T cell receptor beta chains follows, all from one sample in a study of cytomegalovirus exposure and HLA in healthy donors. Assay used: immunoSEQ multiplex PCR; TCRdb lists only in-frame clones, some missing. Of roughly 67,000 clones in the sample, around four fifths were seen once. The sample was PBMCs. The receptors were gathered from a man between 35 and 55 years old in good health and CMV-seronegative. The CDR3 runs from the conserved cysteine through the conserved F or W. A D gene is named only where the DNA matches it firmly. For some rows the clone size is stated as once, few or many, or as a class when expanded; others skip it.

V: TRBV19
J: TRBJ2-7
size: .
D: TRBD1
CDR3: CASSLTGALLSSYEQYF
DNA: TGTGCCAGTAGTCTGACAGGGGCCCTATTAAGCTCCTACGAGCAGTACTTC

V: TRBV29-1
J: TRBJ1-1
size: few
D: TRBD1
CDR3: CSVDRGGNTEAFF
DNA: TGCAGCGTAGACAGGGGTGGGAACACTGAAGCTTTCTTT

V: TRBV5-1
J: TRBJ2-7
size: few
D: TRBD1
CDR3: CASSLGTGGEWQYF
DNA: TGCGCCAGCAGCCTCGGGACAGGTGGTGAATGGCAGTACTTC

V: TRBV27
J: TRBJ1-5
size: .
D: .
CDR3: CASSLHGPVHQPQHF
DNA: TGTGCCAGCAGTTTACATGGCCCCGTTCACCAGCCCCAGCATTTT

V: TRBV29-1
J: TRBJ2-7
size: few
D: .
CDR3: CSVYLQGKKAYEQYF
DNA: TGCAGCGTTTATCTACAGGGAAAAAAGGCCTACGAGCAGTACTTC

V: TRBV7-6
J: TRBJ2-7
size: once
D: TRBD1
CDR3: CASSLRTGSYEQYF
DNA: TGTGCCAGCAGCCTCCGGACAGGCTCCTACGAGCAGTACTTC

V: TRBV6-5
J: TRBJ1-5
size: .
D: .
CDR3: CASRHLGAGQPQHF
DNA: TGTGCCAGCAGGCATTTAGGGGCTGGGCAGCCCCAGCATTTT

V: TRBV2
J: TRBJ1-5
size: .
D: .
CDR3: CASSGTFSNQPQHF
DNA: TGTGCCAGCAGTGGGACATTTAGCAATCAGCCCCAGCATTTT

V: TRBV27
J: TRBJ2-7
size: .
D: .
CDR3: CASSLHPRAYEQYF
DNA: TGTGCCAGCAGCCTCCACCCCCGGGCCTACGAGCAGTACTTC

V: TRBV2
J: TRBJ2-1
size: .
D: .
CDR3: CASSVERISYNEQFF
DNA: TGCGCCAGCAGTGTAGAGCGGATCTCCTACAATGAGCAGTTCTTC

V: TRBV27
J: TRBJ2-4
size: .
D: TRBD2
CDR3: CASSLDLASGRKNIQYF
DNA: TGTGCCAGCAGTTTAGACCTCGCTAGCGGGAGGAAAAACATTCAGTACTTC

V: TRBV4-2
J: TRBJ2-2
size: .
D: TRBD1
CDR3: CASSQDGQATYTGELFF
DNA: TGTGCCAGCAGCCAAGATGGACAGGCAACTTACACCGGGGAGCTGTTTTTT

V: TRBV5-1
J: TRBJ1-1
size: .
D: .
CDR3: CASSFLSGQNTEAFF
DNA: TGCGCCAGCAGCTTCCTATCAGGACAGAACACTGAAGCTTTCTTT

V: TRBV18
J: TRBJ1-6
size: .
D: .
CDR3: CASSPQGPDNSPLHF
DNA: TGTGCCAGCTCACCCCAGGGTCCTGATAATTCACCCCTCCACTTT

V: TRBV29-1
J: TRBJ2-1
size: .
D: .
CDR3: CSVEDKQGIIDEQFF
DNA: TGCAGCGTTGAAGACAAACAGGGTATTATCGATGAGCAGTTCTTC

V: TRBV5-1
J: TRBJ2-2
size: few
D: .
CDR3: CASSLVGGSNTGELFF
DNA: TGCGCCAGCAGCTTGGTGGGAGGTTCGAACACCGGGGAGCTGTTTTTT

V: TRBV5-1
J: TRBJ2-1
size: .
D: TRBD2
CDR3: CASSLEASGRPGGNEQFF
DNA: TGCGCCAGCAGCTTGGAGGCTAGCGGGAGGCCTGGCGGGAATGAGCAGTTCTTC

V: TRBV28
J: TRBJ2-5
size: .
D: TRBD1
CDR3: CASSSTLGTGQETQYF
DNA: TGTGCCAGCAGTTCTACTTTAGGGACAGGGCAAGAGACCCAGTACTTC

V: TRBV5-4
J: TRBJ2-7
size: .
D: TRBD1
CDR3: CASSLRQGYEQYF
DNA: TGTGCCAGCAGCCTGAGACAGGGGTACGAGCAGTACTTC

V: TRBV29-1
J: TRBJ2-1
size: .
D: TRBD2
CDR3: CSVEPSSGAYNEQFF
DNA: TGCAGCGTTGAACCGTCTAGCGGGGCTTACAATGAGCAGTTCTTC

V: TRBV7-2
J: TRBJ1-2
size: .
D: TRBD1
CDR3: CASSLQGAGDYGYTF
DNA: TGTGCCAGCAGCCTACAGGGGGCGGGTGACTATGGCTACACCTTC

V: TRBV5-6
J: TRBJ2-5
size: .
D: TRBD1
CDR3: CASSKNRGTGETQYF
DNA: TGTGCCAGCAGCAAAAACAGGGGGACGGGGGAGACCCAGTACTTC

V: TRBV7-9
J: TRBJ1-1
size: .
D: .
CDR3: CASSRQLKNTEAFF
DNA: TGTGCCAGCAGCCGACAGCTCAAGAACACTGAAGCTTTCTTT

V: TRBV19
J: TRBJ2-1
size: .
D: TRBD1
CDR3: CASSTPGDRGLFVDAQFF
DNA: TGTGCCAGTAGTACTCCGGGCGACAGGGGCCTCTTCGTCGATGCGCAGTTCTTC

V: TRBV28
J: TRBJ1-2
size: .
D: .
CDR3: CASSLGRTNYGYTF
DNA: TGTGCCAGCAGTTTGGGCAGGACTAACTATGGCTACACCTTC

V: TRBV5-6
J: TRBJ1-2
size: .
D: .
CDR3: CASSFNTGSANYGYTF
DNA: TGTGCCAGCAGCTTTAACACAGGGTCCGCTAACTATGGCTACACCTTC

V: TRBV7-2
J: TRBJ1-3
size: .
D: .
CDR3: CASSFWHNSGNTIYF
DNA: TGTGCCAGCAGCTTCTGGCACAACTCTGGAAACACCATATATTTT

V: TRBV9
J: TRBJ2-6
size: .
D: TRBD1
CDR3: CASSGGQTSGANVLTF
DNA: TGTGCCAGCAGCGGGGGACAGACCTCTGGGGCCAACGTCCTGACTTTC

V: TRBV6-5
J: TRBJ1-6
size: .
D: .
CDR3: CASSYARGDLPF
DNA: TGTGCCAGCAGTTATGCTCGAGGTGACCTCCCCTTT